This T cell receptor (beta chain) emerged from a study of CD8 T cells in Susac syndrome. Reverse transcription used roughly 0.45 to 1 ug RNA and random hexamers. Amplification of the TCR beta CDR3 was carried out by immunoSEQ multiplex PCR, which spanned a total of 54 Vbeta and 13 Jbeta segments. TCRdb re-called the immunoSEQ multiplex PCR reads with MiXCR, one entry per CDR3 protein. The sample lists about 200,000 distinct CDR3 sequences; about 93% were seen once. Trimming removed 3 bases from V and 2 bases from J, with 13 bases in between. CDR3 length: 15 residues. Germline values: CDR1 SEHNR, CDR2 FQNEAQ (reference sequence).

The chain couples TRBV7-9 to TRBJ2-5; D is uncertain. The sample consisted of CD8+ T cells from PBMCs. This receptor was identified in a human donor with multiple sclerosis. The DNA of the CDR3 is TGTGCCAGCAGCTTCCCTAATGTACCACAAGAGACCCAGTACTTC. As protein: CASSFPNVPQETQYF. The whole variable domain, remainder taken from reference TRBV7-9 and TRBJ2-5, is DTGVSQNPRHKITKRGQNVTFRCDPISEHNRLYWYRQTLGQGPEFLTYFQNEAQLEKSRLLSDRFSAERPKGSFSTLEIQRTEQGDSAMYLCASSFPNVPQETQYFGPGTRLLVL.